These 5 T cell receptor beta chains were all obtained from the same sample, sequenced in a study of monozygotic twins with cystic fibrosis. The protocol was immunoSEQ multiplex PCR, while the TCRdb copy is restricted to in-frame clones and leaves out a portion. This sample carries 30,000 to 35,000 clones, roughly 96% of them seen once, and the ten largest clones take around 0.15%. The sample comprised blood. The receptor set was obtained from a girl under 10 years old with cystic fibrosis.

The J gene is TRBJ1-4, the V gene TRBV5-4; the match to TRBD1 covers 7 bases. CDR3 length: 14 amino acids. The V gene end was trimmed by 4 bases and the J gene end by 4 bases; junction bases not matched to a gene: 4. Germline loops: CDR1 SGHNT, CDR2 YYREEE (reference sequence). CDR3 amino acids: CASSEDRRNEKLFF. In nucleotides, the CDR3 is TGTGCCAGCAGCGAGGACAGGCGTAATGAAAAACTGTTTTTT.

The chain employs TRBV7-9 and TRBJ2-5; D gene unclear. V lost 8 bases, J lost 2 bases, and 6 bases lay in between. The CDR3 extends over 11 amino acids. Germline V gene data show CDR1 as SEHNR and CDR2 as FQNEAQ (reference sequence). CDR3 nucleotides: TGTGCCAGCGAAATACAAGAGACCCAGTACTTC. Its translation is CASEIQETQYF.

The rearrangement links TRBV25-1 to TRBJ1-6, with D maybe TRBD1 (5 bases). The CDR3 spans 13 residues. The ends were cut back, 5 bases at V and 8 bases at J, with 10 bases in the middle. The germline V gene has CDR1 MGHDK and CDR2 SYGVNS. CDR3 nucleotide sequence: TGTGCCAGCAGTCGGACGGGACATTCACCCCTCCACTTT. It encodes CASSRTGHSPLHF.

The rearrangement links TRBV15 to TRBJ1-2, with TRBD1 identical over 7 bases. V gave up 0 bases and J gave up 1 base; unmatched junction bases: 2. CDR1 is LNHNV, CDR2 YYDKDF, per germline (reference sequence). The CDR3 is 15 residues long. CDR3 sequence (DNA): TGTGCCACCAGCAGAGATACAGGGGTTAACTATGGCTACACCTTC. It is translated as CATSRDTGVNYGYTF.

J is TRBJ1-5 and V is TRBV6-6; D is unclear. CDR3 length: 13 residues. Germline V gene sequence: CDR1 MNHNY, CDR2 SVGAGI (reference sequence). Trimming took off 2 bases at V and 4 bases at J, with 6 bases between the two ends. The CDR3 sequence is CASSYPDNQPQHF. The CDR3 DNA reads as TGTGCCAGCAGTTACCCGGATAATCAGCCCCAGCATTTT.